The T cell receptor (beta chain) under discussion was sequenced for a study of CD8+ T cells in alopecia areata (dated by TCRdb to 2016 to 2019). With respect to the entire study: To study T cell clonal expansion in alopecia areata, the researchers applied high-throughput TCRbeta sequencing to both the C3H/HeJ mouse model and human patients. Human TCRbeta sequencing covered scalp tissue and sorted CD4+ and CD8+ peripheral blood T cells from patchy and totalis/universalis alopecia areata patients and healthy controls. Scalp clonality was compared among normal scalp (n=4), patchy alopecia areata scalp (n=8), and alopecia totalis/universalis scalp (n=8). RNA came from the PAXgene miRNA kit for fixed scalp, the miRNeasy kit for PBMCs, and the RNeasy kit for mouse skin. Amplification of TCRbeta CDR3 regions was done by immunoSEQ multiplex PCR using 35 Vbeta forward primers and 13 Jbeta reverse primers.

Receptor libraries were prepared by the immunoSEQ multiplex PCR assay. To provide template for TCR sequencing, every sample had RNA extracted and reverse transcribed into cDNA. SuperScript III was used for first-strand cDNA synthesis, primed with a 2:1 mix of oligo-dT and random hexamers. A synthetic immune receptor repertoire was used to assess amplification bias, and residual bias was removed computationally. The source study handled its data this way. Raw reads were preprocessed for error removal, and CDR3 was defined according to IMGT conventions as running from the conserved cysteine to phenylalanine. To get clonality, Shannon entropy was normalized by log2 of the number of productive unique TCRs and the result was subtracted from 1. Whether scalp clones were CD4 or CD8 was inferred by matching scalp TCRbeta sequences against CD4 and CD8 repertoires sorted from blood. In TCRdb, the immuneACCESS table is reduced to in-frame sequences with V and J assigned. These tables do not hold every clone; where another copy was compared, an unresolved V gene accounts for under half, and the others remain unexplained. V and J calls and clone size are those listed in that table; D and trimming were worked out from the DNA. The sample data list approximately 82,000 clones, and around 54% of these were observed just once. The ten largest clones represent approximately 5.3% of the sample.

The paper's findings and limits, for the study overall: Compared with normal scalp, lesional scalp, particularly in alopecia totalis/universalis, had higher clonality and more expanded CD8+ clones, which suggests antigenic drive. Shared TCR sequences between patients were less evident than in mice, which may be partly attributable to HLA diversity in the patient population. Unlike mouse skin, which is dominated by gammadelta T cells, normal human skin has resident alphabeta T cells that are also sequenced, and this complicates analysis of the scalp TCR repertoire.

As encoded in the germline V gene (reference sequence), CDR1 is MNHNY while CDR2 is SVGAGI. The CDR3 covers 12 residues, taking in both the cysteine and the phenylalanine. Here the CDR3 DNA is all that survives: 36 bases in frame from base 1. Between the V and J ends, shortened by 6 bases and 6 bases respectively, the junction contains 10 bases. Peripheral blood and lesional scalp punch biopsies were obtained from patients with alopecia areata. PBMCs were separated by density centrifugation and stained for CD3, CD4 and CD8, after which CD4+ and CD8+ T cells were sorted on a FACSAria. Untreated alopecia areata patients were recruited as part of a multicenter biomarker study. In roughly five patients from the biomarker study, the blood CD8+ T cells went through an additional sort into NKG2D-low and NKG2D-high fractions. As regards this clone: The antigen this receptor binds is unknown. No base-level quality is on record; no much larger clone is a single base apart.

The sequencing input was NKG2D-high CD8+ T cells sorted from blood. Sample cell subset or site, as interpreted from the label and publication: sorted CD8+ NKG2D-high blood T cells. Recombination joined TRBV6-6 with TRBJ2-3, with the D call perhaps TRBD1 or TRBD2, as 5 bases match in each case. The source of this sequence is a human donor with alopecia areata. This receptor carries the CDR3 CASRLGADTQYF. The nucleotide sequence reads as follows: TGTGCCAGCAGACTAGGGGCGGATACGCAGTATTTT.